This T cell receptor beta chain was captured in a study of T cell responses to AZD1222 COVID-19 vaccine. General study findings and limits: Baseline serology detected seropositivity in only six AZD1222 recipients. Females made up more of the donors, who were largely white British, and clonal diversity may have come out too low.

Concerning this clone: Its antigen is not identified.

Germline V CDR1 and CDR2: KGHDR, SFDVKD. The V gene lost 9 bases and the J gene lost 3 bases, with 7 bases spanning the gap. The CDR3 covers 11 residues. TCRdb keeps only in-frame clones here, not all; method: immunoSEQ multiplex PCR. The table records more than 60,000 clones, roughly 87% of them present only once. This sequence was found in an adult in good health. This sequence joins TRBV24-1 and TRBJ1-1; D uncertain. Sequenced here: peripheral blood, sampled on day 0 of AZD1222 vaccination. The CDR3 reads CATRDDTEAFF. The CDR3 region has the DNA TGTGCCACCCGGGATGACACTGAAGCTTTCTTT.